This TCR beta chain comes out of a study of CD8+ T cells in alopecia areata. Punch biopsies of lesional scalp, plus peripheral blood, were taken from alopecia areata patients. V was trimmed by 3 bases and J by 1 base, leaving 7 bases between them. The CDR3 covers 13 residues. In germline, CDR1 is LNHDA, CDR2 SQIVND (reference sequence). The study's findings and limits: Scalp sequencing also captures normal skin's resident alphabeta T cells. It was lesional scalp, especially alopecia totalis/universalis, that showed higher clonality than normal scalp. Mice showed clearer TCR sharing than patients did, a gap that was possibly HLA-related.

About this clone itself: Its target is unknown.

Isolated RNA was reverse transcribed into cDNA used as the sequencing template. TCRdb's copy holds only in-frame clones and misses some; the assay was immunoSEQ multiplex PCR. The sample consists of tens of thousands of clones, roughly 80% of them appearing once. The sequence was collected from a human donor with alopecia areata. The chain employs TRBV19 and TRBJ2-7; D unresolved. Sequenced material: NKG2D-low CD8+ T cells sorted from blood. CDR3 sequence reads: CASSIMTSYEQYF. In DNA, the CDR3 is TGTGCCAGTAGTATCATGACGTCCTACGAGCAGTACTTC.